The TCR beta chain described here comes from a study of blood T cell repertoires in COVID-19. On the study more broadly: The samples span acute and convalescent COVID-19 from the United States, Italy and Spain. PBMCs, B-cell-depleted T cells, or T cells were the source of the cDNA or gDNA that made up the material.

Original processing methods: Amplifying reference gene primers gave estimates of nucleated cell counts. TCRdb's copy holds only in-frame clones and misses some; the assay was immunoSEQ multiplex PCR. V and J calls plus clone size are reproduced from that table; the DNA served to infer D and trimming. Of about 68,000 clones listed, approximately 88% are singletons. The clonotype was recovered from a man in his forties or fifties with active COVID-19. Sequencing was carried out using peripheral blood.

CDR3 sequence (DNA): TGTGCCAGCAGCGTAGTGGGTAGCGGGGGACGGAGTGAGCAGTTCTTC. It is translated as CASSVVGSGGRSEQFF. The genes are TRBV9 and TRBJ2-1, with 9 nucleotides matching TRBD2. The germline gives CDR1 SGDLS, CDR2 YYNGEE. The CDR3 length is 16 residues. V lost 0 bases, J lost 9 bases, and 10 bases stayed unmatched.